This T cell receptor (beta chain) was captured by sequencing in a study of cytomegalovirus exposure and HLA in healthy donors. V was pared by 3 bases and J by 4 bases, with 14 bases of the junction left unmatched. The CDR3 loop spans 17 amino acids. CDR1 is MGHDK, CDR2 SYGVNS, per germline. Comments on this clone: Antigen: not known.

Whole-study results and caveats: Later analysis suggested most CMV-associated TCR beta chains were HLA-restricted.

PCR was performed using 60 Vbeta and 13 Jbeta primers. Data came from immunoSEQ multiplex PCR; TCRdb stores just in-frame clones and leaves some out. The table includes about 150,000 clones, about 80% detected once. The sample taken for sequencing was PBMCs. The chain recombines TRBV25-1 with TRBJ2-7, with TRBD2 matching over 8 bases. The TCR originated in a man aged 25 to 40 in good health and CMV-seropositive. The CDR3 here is CASSEHNPGLAGYEQYF. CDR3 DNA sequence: TGTGCCAGCAGTGAGCACAACCCAGGACTAGCTGGGTACGAGCAGTACTTC.